A single sample gave rise to the 2 T cell receptor beta chains below, sequenced in a study of CD8 T cells in Susac syndrome. When the RNA was reverse transcribed, random hexamers were used with an input of roughly 0.45 to 1 ug. TCRdb fed the immunoSEQ multiplex PCR reads into MiXCR, producing one record per CDR3 protein. The sample lists 100,000 to 150,000 distinct CDR3 sequences, 85% to 95% seen once, with roughly 0.32% in the top ten. The sample comprised CD8+ T cells from PBMCs. The origin of the receptors is a human donor with multiple sclerosis.

This clonotype was seen only once. The chain combines TRBV3-1 with TRBJ1-5, with 10 positions matching TRBD1. The germline CDR1 and CDR2 sequences are LGHDT and YNNKEL (reference sequence). The CDR3 has 14 residues. V shed 3 bases, J shed 7 bases, and the junction held 3 bases outside the gene matches. CDR3 nucleotides: TGTGCCAGCAGCCATGGGACAGGGGCCCAGCCCCAGCATTTT. This codes for CASSHGTGAQPQHF.

J is TRBJ1-2 and V is TRBV2; TRBD1 might be the D (5 bases). CDR3 length equals 13 residues. The germline V gene encodes CDR1 SNHLY and CDR2 FYNNEI. Between the trimmed V and J ends, which lost 2 bases and 8 bases, there was a span of 12 bases. The CDR3 sequence is CASSEPGHSGYTF. The CDR3 DNA follows: TGTGCCAGCAGTGAACCCGGACATAGCGGCTACACCTTC.